This is a list of T cell receptor beta chains from one sample in a study of blood T cell repertoires in COVID-19. Data came from immunoSEQ multiplex PCR; TCRdb stores just in-frame clones and leaves some out. The sample consists of over 250,000 clones, approximately 85% of them appearing once. Material: peripheral blood. These receptors originate from a woman in her sixties or seventies with acute or convalescent COVID-19. Both conserved end residues are part of each CDR3. The D gene is left open where the match is weak. Clone size appears in some rows only: once, few, many, or a class for an expanded clone.

>NA|TRBJ2-1|TRBV11-2|TRBD2
TGTGCCAGCAGCCGGACCCCGCGGGGGGAGCAGTTCTTC
CASSRTPRGEQFF
>NA|TRBJ1-1|TRBV2|NA
TGTGCCAGCAGAATGGGCAGGTCGAACACTGAAGCTTTCTTT
CASRMGRSNTEAFF
>NA|TRBJ2-3|TRBV10-3|NA
TGTGCCATCAGTGAGTCCGCAGGTATAGATACGCAGTATTTT
CAISESAGIDTQYF
>NA|TRBJ2-7|TRBV2|NA
TGTGCCAGCAGTGTGGGGGGAAGAGGAGGCGAGCAGTACTTC
CASSVGGRGGEQYF
>NA|TRBJ1-2|TRBV5-1|TRBD1
TGCGCCAGCAGCCCTACAGGGGATAACTATGGCTACACCTTC
CASSPTGDNYGYTF
>NA|TRBJ1-5|TRBV6-5|NA
TGTGCCAGCAGCGAGCAGGGGAGTCAGCCCCAGCATTTT
CASSEQGSQPQHF
>NA|TRBJ1-5|TRBV24-1|NA
TGTGCCACCAGTGATTTTTCGGGGAATCAGCCCCAGCATTTT
CATSDFSGNQPQHF
>NA|TRBJ2-1|TRBV7-8|NA
TGTGCCAGCAGCTTAAACTTCTACAATGAGCAGTTCTTC
CASSLNFYNEQFF
>NA|TRBJ1-3|TRBV4-2|NA
TGTGCCAGCAGCCAAGAGATACAGGGAAACACCATATATTTT
CASSQEIQGNTIYF
>NA|TRBJ1-1|TRBV27|TRBD1
TGTGCCAGCAGTCCACCCCGCCAGGGGGCGCACACTGAAGCTTTCTTT
CASSPPRQGAHTEAFF
>NA|TRBJ1-3|TRBV5-1|NA
TGCGCCAGCAGCTTGGTTGGCCACCTGAACTCTGGAAACACCATATATTTT
CASSLVGHLNSGNTIYF
>NA|TRBJ2-1|TRBV7-8|NA
TGTGCCAGCAGCCACGGGGGGCCTAACAATGAGCAGTTCTTC
CASSHGGPNNEQFF
>NA|TRBJ2-2|TRBV5-5|TRBD2
TGTGCCAGCAGCTTGGAAAGCGGGGGGGCCCGGAAGCTGTTTTTT
CASSLESGGARKLFF
>NA|TRBJ2-1|TRBV5-1|NA
TGCGCCAGCAGCTCCCAGGGGGGCTATGAGCAGTTCTTC
CASSSQGGYEQFF
>few|TRBJ2-5|TRBV5-1|TRBD1
TGCGCCAGCAGCAACCAGGGACAGGGCCAAGAGACCCAGTACTTC
CASSNQGQGQETQYF
>NA|TRBJ2-1|TRBV14|TRBD2
TGTGCCAGCAGCATTCTAGCGGGGGGATACAATGAGCAGTTCTTC
CASSILAGGYNEQFF
>NA|TRBJ1-2|TRBV7-6|TRBD1
TGTGCCAGCAGCTTGGACGACAGGGGCTATGGCTACACCTTC
CASSLDDRGYGYTF
>NA|TRBJ1-2|TRBV19|NA
TGTGCCAGTAGAGACAGGTCGATTAACTATGGCTACACCTTC
CASRDRSINYGYTF
>NA|TRBJ1-2|TRBV4-1|NA
TGCGCCAGCAGTCTCGCGGGAGATGGCTACACCTTC
CASSLAGDGYTF
>NA|TRBJ2-1|TRBV29-1|TRBD2
TGCAGCGTTGAAGATCTAGGGACTAGCGGGGGGCCCCTATGGTTCTTC
CSVEDLGTSGGPLWFF
>few|TRBJ2-1|TRBV3-1/TRBV3-2|NA
TGTGCCAGCAGCACTAGATCTTCCTACAATGAGCAGTTCTTC
CASSTRSSYNEQFF
>NA|TRBJ2-1|TRBV18|TRBD1
TGTGCCAGCTCAGCCGGGACAGCGTACAATGAGCAGTTCTTC
CASSAGTAYNEQFF